This T cell receptor beta chain was sequenced during a study of blood T cell repertoires in COVID-19. Across the whole study: Sites in the United States, Italy and Spain provided acute and convalescent COVID-19 samples.

TCRdb's table, derived via immunoSEQ multiplex PCR, lists solely in-frame clones and lacks some. This sample yields under 250,000 clones, of which about four fifths are seen a single time; around 5.9% belongs to the top ten. This clone showed up just once. The CDR3 runs 16 residues. CDR1 is KGHSH and CDR2 is LQKENI in the germline V gene. V was cut by 3 bases and J by 4 bases, with 16 bases left in between. The origin of this receptor is a woman between 40 and 55 years old with COVID-19, enrolled during active disease. The chain has TRBV18 and TRBJ1-5, with D tentatively TRBD1 (5 bases). Sequenced sample: peripheral blood. This chain's CDR3 is CASSPRSGAPNQPQHF. In nucleotides, the CDR3 is TGTGCCAGCTCACCGCGCAGCGGGGCCCCAAATCAGCCCCAGCATTTT.